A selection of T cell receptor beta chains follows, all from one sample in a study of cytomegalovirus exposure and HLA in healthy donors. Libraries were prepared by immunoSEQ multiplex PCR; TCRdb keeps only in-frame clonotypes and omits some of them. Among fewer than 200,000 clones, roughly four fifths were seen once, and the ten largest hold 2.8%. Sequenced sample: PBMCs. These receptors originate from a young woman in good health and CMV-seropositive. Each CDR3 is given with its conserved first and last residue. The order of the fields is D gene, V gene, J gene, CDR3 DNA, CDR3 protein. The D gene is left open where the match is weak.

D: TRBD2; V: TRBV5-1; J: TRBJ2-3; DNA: TGCGCCAGCAGCCCGGGACTAGCGGGGGGTCGCACAGATACGCAGTATTTT; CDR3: CASSPGLAGGRTDTQYF
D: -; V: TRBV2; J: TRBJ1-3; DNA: TGTGCCAGCAGTAGCGAGACTGGAAACACCATATATTTT; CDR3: CASSSETGNTIYF
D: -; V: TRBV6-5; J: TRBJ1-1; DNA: TGTGCCAGCAGTTCCCACGGGGGCACTGAAGCTTTCTTT; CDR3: CASSSHGGTEAFF
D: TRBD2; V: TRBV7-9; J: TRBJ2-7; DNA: TGTGCCAGCAGTTCGAGTAGCGGGGTGTACTACGAGCAGTACTTC; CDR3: CASSSSSGVYYEQYF
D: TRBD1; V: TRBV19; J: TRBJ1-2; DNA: TGTGCCAGTAGTACAACAGGGGGCTTTGGCTACACCTTC; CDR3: CASSTTGGFGYTF
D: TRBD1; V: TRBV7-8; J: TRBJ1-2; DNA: TGTGCCAGCAGCTTAGGACAGGGGAGGGCCCATGGCTACACCTTC; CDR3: CASSLGQGRAHGYTF
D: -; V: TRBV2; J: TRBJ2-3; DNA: TGTGCCAGCAGTGGCCCTGCTCCTAGTTCAGATACGCAGTATTTT; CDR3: CASSGPAPSSDTQYF
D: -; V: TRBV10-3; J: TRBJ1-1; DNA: TGTGCCATCAGTGAGTCTCCCCAACAGATTATGAACACTGAAGCTTTCTTT; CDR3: CAISESPQQIMNTEAFF
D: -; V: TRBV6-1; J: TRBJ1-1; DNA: TGTGCCAGCAGTGGTAGGCGCGGGTTTGACACTGAAGCTTTCTTT; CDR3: CASSGRRGFDTEAFF
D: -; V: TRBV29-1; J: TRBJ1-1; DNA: TGCAGCGGGGGGCCGATGAACACTGAAGCTTTCTTT; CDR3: CSGGPMNTEAFF
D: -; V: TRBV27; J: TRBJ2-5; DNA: TGTGCCAGCAGTCCTCTCGGGACTGCGAAATTGGAGACCCAGTACTTC; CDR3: CASSPLGTAKLETQYF